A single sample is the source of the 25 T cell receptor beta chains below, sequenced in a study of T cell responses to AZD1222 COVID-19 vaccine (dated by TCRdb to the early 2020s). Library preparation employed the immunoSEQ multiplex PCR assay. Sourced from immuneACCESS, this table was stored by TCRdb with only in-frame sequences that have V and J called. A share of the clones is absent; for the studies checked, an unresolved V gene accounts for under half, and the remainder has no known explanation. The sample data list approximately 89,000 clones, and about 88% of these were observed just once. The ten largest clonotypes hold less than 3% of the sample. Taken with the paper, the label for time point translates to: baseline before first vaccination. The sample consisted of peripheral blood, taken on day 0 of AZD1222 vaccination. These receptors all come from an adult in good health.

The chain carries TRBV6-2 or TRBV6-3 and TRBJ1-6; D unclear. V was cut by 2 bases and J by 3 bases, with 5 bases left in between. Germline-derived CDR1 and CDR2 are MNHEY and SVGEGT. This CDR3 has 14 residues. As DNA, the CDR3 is TGTGCCAGCAGTTACGAGGGCTATAATTCACCCCTCCACTTT. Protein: CASSYEGYNSPLHF.

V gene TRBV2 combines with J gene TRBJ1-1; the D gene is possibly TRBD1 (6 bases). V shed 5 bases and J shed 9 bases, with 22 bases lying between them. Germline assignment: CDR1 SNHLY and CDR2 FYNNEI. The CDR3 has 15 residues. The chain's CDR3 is CASSLPPGWDNKAFF. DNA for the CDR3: TGTGCCAGCAGTCTACCTCCAGGGTGGGACAACAAAGCTTTCTTT. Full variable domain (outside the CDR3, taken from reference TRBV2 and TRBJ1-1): EPEVTQTPSHQVTQMGQEVILRCVPISNHLYFYWYRQILGQKVEFLVSFYNNEISEKSEIFDDQFSVERPDGSNFTLKIRSTKLEDSAMYFCASSLPPGWDNKAFFGQGTRLTVV.

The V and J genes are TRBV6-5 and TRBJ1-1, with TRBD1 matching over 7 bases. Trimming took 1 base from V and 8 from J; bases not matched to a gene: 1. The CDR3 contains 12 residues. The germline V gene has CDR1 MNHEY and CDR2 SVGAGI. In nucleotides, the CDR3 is TGTGCCAGCAGTTACTTGACAGGGGAAGCTTTCTTT. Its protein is CASSYLTGEAFF.

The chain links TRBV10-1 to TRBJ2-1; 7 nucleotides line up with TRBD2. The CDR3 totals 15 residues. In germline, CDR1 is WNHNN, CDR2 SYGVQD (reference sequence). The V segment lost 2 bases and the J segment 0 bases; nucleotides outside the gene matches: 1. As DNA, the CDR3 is TGCGCCAGCAGTGAGGCTAGCGGCTCCTACAATGAGCAGTTCTTC. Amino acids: CASSEASGSYNEQFF.

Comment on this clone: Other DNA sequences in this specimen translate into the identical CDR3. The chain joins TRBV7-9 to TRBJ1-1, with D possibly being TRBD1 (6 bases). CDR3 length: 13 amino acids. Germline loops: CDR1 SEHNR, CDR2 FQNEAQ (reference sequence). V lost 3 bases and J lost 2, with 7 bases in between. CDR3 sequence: CASSLTGNTEAFF. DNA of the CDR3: TGTGCCAGCAGCTTGACAGGAAACACTGAAGCTTTCTTT.

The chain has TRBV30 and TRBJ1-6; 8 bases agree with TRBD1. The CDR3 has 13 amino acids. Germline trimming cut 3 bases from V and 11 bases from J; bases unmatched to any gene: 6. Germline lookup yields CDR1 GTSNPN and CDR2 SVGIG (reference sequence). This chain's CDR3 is CAWRDRGFPPLHF. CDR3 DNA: TGTGCCTGGAGAGACAGGGGTTTCCCACCCCTCCACTTT.

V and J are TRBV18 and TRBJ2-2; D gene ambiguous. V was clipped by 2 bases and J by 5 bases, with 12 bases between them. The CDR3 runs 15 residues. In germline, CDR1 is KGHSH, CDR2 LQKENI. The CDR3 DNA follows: TGTGCCAGCTCACCAGATATGACGGTGACCGGGGAGCTGTTTTTT. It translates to CASSPDMTVTGELFF.

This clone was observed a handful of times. The CDR3 nucleotides are TGTGCCAGCAGTGAATCCCCGGGCCGAGAGACCCAGTACTTC. Its translation is CASSESPGRETQYF. The gene calls are TRBV6-1 and TRBJ2-5; D remains unclear. CDR3 size: 14 residues. V gave up 2 bases and J gave up 4 bases, with 11 bases separating them. The germline gives CDR1 MNHNS, CDR2 SASEGT.

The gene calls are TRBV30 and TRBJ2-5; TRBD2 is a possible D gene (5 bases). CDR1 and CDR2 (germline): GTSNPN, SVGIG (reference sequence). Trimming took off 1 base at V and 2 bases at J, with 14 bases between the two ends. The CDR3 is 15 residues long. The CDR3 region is CAWSGLAKTQETQYF. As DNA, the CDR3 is TGTGCCTGGAGTGGGCTAGCTAAAACTCAAGAGACCCAGTACTTC.

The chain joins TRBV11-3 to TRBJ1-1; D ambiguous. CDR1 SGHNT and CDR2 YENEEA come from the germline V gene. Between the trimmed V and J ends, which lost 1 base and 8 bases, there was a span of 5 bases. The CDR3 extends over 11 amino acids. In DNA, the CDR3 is TGTGCCAGCAGCTTAGGATACGAAGCTTTCTTT. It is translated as CASSLGYEAFF.

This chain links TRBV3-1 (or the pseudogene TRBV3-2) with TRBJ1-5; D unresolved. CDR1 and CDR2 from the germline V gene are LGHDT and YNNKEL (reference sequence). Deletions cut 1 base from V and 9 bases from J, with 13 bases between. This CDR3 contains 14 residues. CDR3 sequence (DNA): TGTGCCAGCAGCCAAGCCGGCAATATCATGCCCCAGCATTTT. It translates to CASSQAGNIMPQHF.

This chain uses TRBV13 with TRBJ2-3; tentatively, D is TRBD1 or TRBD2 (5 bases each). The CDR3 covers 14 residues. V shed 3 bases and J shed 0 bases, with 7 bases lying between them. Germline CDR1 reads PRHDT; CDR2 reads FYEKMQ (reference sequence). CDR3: CASSLGDSTDTQYF. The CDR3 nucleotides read TGTGCCAGCAGCTTGGGGGACAGCACAGATACGCAGTATTTT. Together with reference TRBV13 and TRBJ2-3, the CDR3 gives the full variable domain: AAGVIQSPRHLIKEKRETATLKCYPIPRHDTVYWYQQGPGQDPQFLISFYEKMQSDKGSIPDRFSAQQFSDYHSELNMSSLELGDSALYFCASSLGDSTDTQYFGPGTRLTVL.

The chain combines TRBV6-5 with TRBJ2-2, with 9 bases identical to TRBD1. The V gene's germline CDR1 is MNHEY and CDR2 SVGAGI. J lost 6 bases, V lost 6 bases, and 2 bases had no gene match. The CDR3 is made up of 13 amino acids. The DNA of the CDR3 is TGTGCCAGCAGGGGACAGGGCGCCGGGGAGCTGTTTTTT. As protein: CASRGQGAGELFF.

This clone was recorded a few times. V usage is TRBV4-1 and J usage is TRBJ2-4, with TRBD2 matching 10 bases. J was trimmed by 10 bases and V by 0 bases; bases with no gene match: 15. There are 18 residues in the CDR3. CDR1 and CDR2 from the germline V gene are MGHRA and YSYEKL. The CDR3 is CASSQESPGLASSDIQYF. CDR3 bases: TGCGCCAGCAGCCAAGAAAGCCCGGGACTAGCGAGTAGCGATATTCAGTACTTC.

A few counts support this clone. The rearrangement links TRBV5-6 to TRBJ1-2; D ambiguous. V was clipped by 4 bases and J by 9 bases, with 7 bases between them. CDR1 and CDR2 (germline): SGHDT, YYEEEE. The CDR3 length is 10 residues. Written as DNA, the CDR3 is TGTGCCAGCAGCCCGCCGCGCTACACCTTC. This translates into CASSPPRYTF.

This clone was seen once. CDR3 coding DNA: TGCGCCAGCAGCCCCTATTCGTCGGGGGTCACAGATACGCAGTATTTT. Translated: CASSPYSSGVTDTQYF. The chain carries TRBV5-1 and TRBJ2-3; tentatively, D is TRBD2 (6 bases). This CDR3 region has 16 residues. Germline V gene sequence: CDR1 SGHRS, CDR2 YFSETQ. Trimming took 4 bases from V and 2 from J, leaving 17 bases between them.

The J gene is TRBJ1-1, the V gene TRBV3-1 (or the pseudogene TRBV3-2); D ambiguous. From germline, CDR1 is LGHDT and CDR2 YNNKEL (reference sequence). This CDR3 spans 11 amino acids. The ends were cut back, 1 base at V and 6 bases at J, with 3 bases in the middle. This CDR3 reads CASSQAAEAFF. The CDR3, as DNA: TGTGCCAGCAGCCAAGCGGCTGAAGCTTTCTTT.

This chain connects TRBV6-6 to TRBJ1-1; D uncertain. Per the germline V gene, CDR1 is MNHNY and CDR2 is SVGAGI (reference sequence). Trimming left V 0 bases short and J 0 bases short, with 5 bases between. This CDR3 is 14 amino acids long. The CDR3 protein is CASSYSGLNTEAFF. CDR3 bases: TGTGCCAGCAGTTACTCAGGGTTGAACACTGAAGCTTTCTTT.

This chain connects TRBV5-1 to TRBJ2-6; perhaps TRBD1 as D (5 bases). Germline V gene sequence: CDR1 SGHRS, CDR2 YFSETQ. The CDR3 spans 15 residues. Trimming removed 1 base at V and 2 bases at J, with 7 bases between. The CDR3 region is CASSLQGTGANVLTF. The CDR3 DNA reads TGCGCCAGCAGCTTGCAGGGCACTGGGGCCAACGTCCTGACTTTC. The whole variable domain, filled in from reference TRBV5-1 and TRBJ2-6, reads KAGVTQTPRYLIKTRGQQVTLSCSPISGHRSVSWYQQTPGQGLQFLFEYFSETQRNKGNFPGRFSGRQFSNSRSEMNVSTLELGDSALYLCASSLQGTGANVLTFGAGSRLTVL.

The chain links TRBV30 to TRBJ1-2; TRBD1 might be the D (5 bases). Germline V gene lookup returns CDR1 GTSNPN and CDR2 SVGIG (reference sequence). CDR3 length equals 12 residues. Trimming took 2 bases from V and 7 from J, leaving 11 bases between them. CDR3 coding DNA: TGTGCCTGGAGTCCGGGACCCCGTGGCTACACCTTC. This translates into CAWSPGPRGYTF.

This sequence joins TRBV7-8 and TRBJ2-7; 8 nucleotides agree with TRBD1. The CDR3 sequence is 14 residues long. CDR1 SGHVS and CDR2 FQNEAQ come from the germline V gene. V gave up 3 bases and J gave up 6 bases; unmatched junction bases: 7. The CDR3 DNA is TGTGCCAGCAGCTTTCGGACAGGGATCCGCGAGCAGTACTTC. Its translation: CASSFRTGIREQYF.

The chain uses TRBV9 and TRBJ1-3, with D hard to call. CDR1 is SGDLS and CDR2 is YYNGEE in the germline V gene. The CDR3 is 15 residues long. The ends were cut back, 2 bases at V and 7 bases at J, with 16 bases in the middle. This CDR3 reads CASSVDPGLSNTIYF. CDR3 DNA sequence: TGTGCCAGCAGCGTGGACCCCGGGCTTTCCAACACCATATATTTT.

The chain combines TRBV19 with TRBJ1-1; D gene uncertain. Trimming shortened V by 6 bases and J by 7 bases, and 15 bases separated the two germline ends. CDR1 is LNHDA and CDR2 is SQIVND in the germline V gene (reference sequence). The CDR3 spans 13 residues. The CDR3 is CASRTEIIIEAFF. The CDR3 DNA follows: TGTGCCAGTAGAACGGAGATTATAATTGAAGCTTTCTTT.

In DNA, the CDR3 is TGTGCCAGCAGCTTGGCCGGGACAGGATTCCACGAGCAGTACTTC. Protein sequence: CASSLAGTGFHEQYF. This sequence joins TRBV7-3 and TRBJ2-7; TRBD1 aligns across 8 bases. This CDR3 region has 15 residues. V lost 3 bases and J lost 5; bases outside the gene matches: 9. CDR1 is SGHTA and CDR2 is FQGTGA in the germline V gene.

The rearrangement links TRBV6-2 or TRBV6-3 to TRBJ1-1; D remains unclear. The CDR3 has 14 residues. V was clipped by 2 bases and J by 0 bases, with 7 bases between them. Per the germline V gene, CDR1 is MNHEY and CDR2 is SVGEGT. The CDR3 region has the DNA TGTGCCAGCAGTTACGGCCAGATGAACACTGAAGCTTTCTTT. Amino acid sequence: CASSYGQMNTEAFF.